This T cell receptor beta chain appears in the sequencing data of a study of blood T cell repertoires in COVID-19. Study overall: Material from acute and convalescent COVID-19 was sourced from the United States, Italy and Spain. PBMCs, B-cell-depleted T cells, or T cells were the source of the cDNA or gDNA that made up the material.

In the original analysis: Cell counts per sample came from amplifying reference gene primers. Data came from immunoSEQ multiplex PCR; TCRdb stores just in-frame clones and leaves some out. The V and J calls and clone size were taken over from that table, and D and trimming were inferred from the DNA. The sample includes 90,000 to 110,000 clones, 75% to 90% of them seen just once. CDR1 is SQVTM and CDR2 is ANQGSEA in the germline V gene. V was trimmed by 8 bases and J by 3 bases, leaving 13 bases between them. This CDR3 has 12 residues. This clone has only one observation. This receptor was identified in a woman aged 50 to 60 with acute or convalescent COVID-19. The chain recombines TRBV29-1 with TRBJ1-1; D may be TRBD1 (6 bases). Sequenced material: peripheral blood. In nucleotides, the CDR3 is TGCAGCACGACAGGACGATACACTGAAGCTTTCTTT. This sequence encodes CSTTGRYTEAFF. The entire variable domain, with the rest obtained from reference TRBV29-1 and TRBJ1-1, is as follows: SAVISQKPSRDICQRGTSLTIQCQVDSQVTMMFWYRQQPGQSLTLIATANQGSEATYESGFVIDKFPISRPNLTFSTLTVSNMSPEDSSIYLCSTTGRYTEAFFGQGTRLTVV.